Sequencing of this T cell receptor (beta chain) was carried out in a study of blood T cell repertoires in COVID-19. Authors' processing steps: Reference gene primers were amplified, and this amplification served to estimate nucleated cell counts. Some clones are missing from TCRdb's copy, which holds only in-frame ones; the method was immunoSEQ multiplex PCR. V and J calls and clone size follow that table, whereas D and trimming were derived from the DNA. Of 240,000 or so clones listed, roughly 79% are singletons. The germline CDR1 and CDR2 sequences are MNHEY and SVGAGI. The CDR3 consists of 14 residues. V was clipped by 10 bases and J by 1 base; unmatched bases: 10.

This TCR was sampled from a woman older than 75 with COVID-19, enrolled during active disease. The V gene is TRBV6-5, the J gene TRBJ2-7; TRBD1 matches at 7 bases. The sample consisted of peripheral blood. DNA for the CDR3: TGTGCCACCAACAGGGACAGCGCTTCCTACGAGCAGTACTTC. It specifies CATNRDSASYEQYF.